This T cell receptor (beta chain) derives from a study of blood T cells in healthy people across ages. Then a second PCR, running roughly 7 to 11 cycles, was carried out with a sample-barcoded 5' primer and a J-beta primer mix. Each CDR3 protein gets one entry after TCRdb re-called the 5' RACE reads with MiXCR. In the table there are approximately 1.5 million distinct CDR3 sequences, 30% to 40% of which are singletons. It was roughly 10 milliliters of peripheral blood that were drawn from each donor. Each sample had at least 6 million PBMCs isolated. This clonotype showed up many times. At one end the junction does not follow the germline gene, possibly because of a read error. This CDR3 is 12 amino acids long.

The chain carries TRBV12-3 or TRBV12-4 and TRBJ2-7; TRBD1 matches 9 bases. The TCR was taken from a woman under 40 in good health. Sequenced sample: blood. As DNA, the CDR3 is TGCGCCAGCAGCTTGACAGGGGGAGAGCAGTACTTC. It is translated as CASSLTGGEQYF.